This TCR beta chain was recovered during a study of regulatory T cells in long-lasting Graves disease. On this clonotype: As yet, its antigen is unknown. A much larger clone sits a single nucleotide away, making a read error possible.

Overall study findings and caveats: When disease was persistent, TRBV28, TRBJ1-2 and TRBJ2-5 were the favored segments.

Germline V CDR1 and CDR2: DFQATT, SNEGSKA (reference sequence). Trimming removed 3 bases at V and 9 bases at J, with 9 bases between. The CDR3 contains 11 residues. To make TCR beta libraries, researchers used iRepertoire HTBI primers and Arm-PCR of CDR3 regions. TCRdb reanalysed the multiplex PCR reads using MiXCR and keeps one entry per CDR3 protein. The sample carries roughly 510,000 distinct CDR3 sequences, roughly a sixth recorded once. Noted time point: newly diagnosed GD, antithyroid drugs for less than 3 months. Preparation of the TCR library used RNA extracted from PBMCs. These data also featured in a second study, about T cells in Graves' hyperthyroidism and ophthalmopathy.

This clonotype was obtained from a man between 18 and 35 years old with Graves disease. V gene TRBV20-1 combines with J gene TRBJ1-5; no clear D gene. Source: peripheral blood mononuclear cells (PBMCs), taken at new diagnosis, from a patient treated with antithyroid drugs. The chain's CDR3 is CSASGGRPQHF. The CDR3 region has the DNA TGCAGTGCTAGCGGTGGTCGGCCCCAGCATTTT.